The T cell receptor beta chain under discussion was sequenced for a study of cytomegalovirus exposure and HLA in healthy donors (dated by TCRdb to about 2017). Looking at the study overall: An earlier analysis of about 560 of the donors reported roughly 300 Gb of sequence data and around 120 million unique TCR beta sequences obtained from around 180 million T cells. An early release covering approximately 600 HLA-typed donors comprised about 290 gigabases of sequencing data and tens of millions of unique TCR sequences. Of the roughly 430 genotyped donors, 81% fell in the genetic ancestry cluster associated with self-reported Caucasian donors. The study was designed to test whether signatures of past pathogen exposure could be identified by cataloging public T cell receptors. Using immunosequencing, the study profiled T cell repertoires from about 620 subjects and related those repertoires to cytomegalovirus serostatus. Besides the first cohort of some 670 subjects, a separate validation cohort made up of 90 to 150 different subjects was used. To predict cytomegalovirus infection status, the study brought together high-throughput TCR immunosequencing, statistical association of individual TCRs with disease status, and machine learning. A later analysis re-analyzed previously published TCR beta repertoires from about 730 donors and added high-resolution HLA genotyping to study TCR occurrence patterns. The later analysis used no new phenotypic data to find candidate immune exposures, relying instead on TCR beta sequences and their occurrence across donors. An earlier analysis of 587 of the donors used high-throughput TCR beta sequencing to judge whether each TCR beta V gene segment behaved as functional or pseudogenic. Donor age, sex, ethnicity and CMV serostatus were compiled alongside the repertoire data. In a later genetic analysis, genome-wide SNP genotypes for 398 of the 666 donors were used, and that subset was treated as a discovery cohort. Every discovery cohort repertoire had been produced on one sequencing platform. Class I and class II HLA loci were covered by the typing at four-digit resolution. Typing coverage varied by locus: about 620-630 donors for A, B, C, DRB1 and DQB1; 522 for DQA1; around 570 for DPA1; fewer than 480 for DPB1. Roughly 5 DR-DQ haplotypes were handled as single units for association and clustering, since linkage in the cohort was strong. Among some 400 genotyped donors of the cohort, an average of about 240,000 unique TCR beta nucleotide sequences were sequenced per donor, 15% to 20% of them non-productive.

Here is what the overall study found, with its caveats: Only TCR beta chains were sequenced in this cohort, and the absence of alpha or paired-chain data limited detectable features. Across donors, most TCR sequences were observed very rarely, whereas some public TCRs were present in many individuals. In an earlier analysis of some 540 of the donors, most TCR beta V segments appeared in productive rearrangements about 87% or about 30% of the time, broadly matching IMGT annotations. Compared with the 666-donor mean, donors in an Asian-associated ancestry cluster had fewer N-insertions in productive TCRs, according to a later genetic analysis. Three of the identified cytomegalovirus-associated TCR beta chains were confirmed in vitro to be specific for cytomegalovirus antigens. Presence/absence analyses assumed roughly uniform sequencing depth across donors, an assumption that may not hold. It was suggested by the authors that the approach could potentially be generalized to other disease states and immunological phenotypes. A later genetic analysis associated a missense DCLRE1C variant with V-gene and J-gene trimming of TCR beta chains, and an independent cohort replicated the association. Some IMGT-functional V segments, including TRBV6-2 and TRBV6-3, could not be told apart with the 87-base-pair reads, so those segments were excluded. A further reported finding was that TCR beta sequences accurately predicted the HLA-A and HLA-B alleles for most subjects in the first cohort. In a later analysis, TCR association rates were found to vary across HLA loci, with the most associated TCRs seen for DRB1 alleles and the fewest for HLA-C alleles. Most CMV-associated TCR beta chains appeared to be HLA-restricted in a later analysis, and the HLA associations seemed to be driven largely by CMV exposure. The earlier analysis of a few hundred of the donors excluded some 15 rarely observed V segments, including chromosome 9 orphons, because counts were too low. A later analysis found that HLA-associated TCR beta chains were more clonally expanded and had lower generation probabilities than equally common non-associated chains. When HLA alleles, especially DR and DQ, strongly co-occurred, attributing TCR associations to individual alleles was difficult. In the study, some 180 TCR beta chains were listed as associated with cytomegalovirus. Because HLA typing was missing for some donors at each locus, association tests included only the typed subset. The only immune exposure information available for the cohort was CMV serostatus. A cluster of highly shared sequence variants was judged likely to represent a technical artifact of the sequencing pipeline. Linkage disequilibrium might explain the correlated functional status among segregating V segments, but an unknown experimental factor could not be excluded. Several of the top co-occurrence clusters appeared to be linked to parvovirus B19, influenza, CMV and Epstein-Barr virus, according to a later analysis. Cytomegalovirus status was reported to be diagnosed by the classifier with high specificity and sensitivity in both the original and validation cohorts. At a false discovery rate of 0.05, a later analysis linked about 16,000 TCR beta sequences to specific HLA alleles.

V gives up 2 bases and J gives up 4 bases, and the segment between their germline ends measures 9 bases. The germline V gene (reference sequence) provides CDR1 PRHDT and CDR2 FYEKMQ. The CDR3, from cysteine to phenylalanine, totals 14 residues. This entry keeps only the CDR3 DNA: 42 bases, framed from base 1. The cohort consisted of hundreds of healthy bone marrow donors. All cohort members were sampled while nominally healthy, although unrecorded immune exposures were likely present. The donor was CMV seropositive and belonged to the group of some 290 seropositive cohort members. Every donor gave a peripheral blood sample, and the peripheral blood mononuclear cells from that sample were used for TCR beta sequencing. The Qiagen DNeasy Blood Extraction Kit was used to extract genomic DNA from the blood cell samples. A note on this clone: What antigen it recognizes has not been identified. No base quality information exists; no much larger clone differs at one position.

The receptor library was made with the immunoSEQ multiplex PCR assay. The multiplex PCR relied on a mix of 60 forward primers for TCR Vbeta segments and 13 reverse primers for TCR Jbeta segments. The CDR3 region of rearranged TCR beta genes was amplified from genomic DNA by a multiplex PCR assay. The Illumina HiSeq System was used to sequence the amplified TCR beta libraries as 87-base-pair reads. Concerning the study's data processing: A later analysis tallied tens of millions of unique TCR beta chains across the 640 or so repertoires, and about 10 million of those chains were shared by two or more donors. To remove PCR and sequencing errors, raw reads were error-corrected and collapsed into unique sequences using a nearest-neighbor algorithm that merged closely related sequences. To assign V, D and J gene segments, CDR3 sequences were aligned to IMGT reference sequences. For a sequence to be retained, a match of at least six nucleotides was required to both a V gene segment and a J gene segment. A rearrangement counted as productive if the CDR3 had no stop codons and remained in frame with V and J, and every other rearrangement counted as non-productive. Following IMGT convention, CDR3 was defined as the stretch from the second conserved V-encoded cysteine up to the conserved J-encoded phenylalanine. Sequences without an unambiguous match to a single V gene segment were excluded from the earlier analysis of about 600 of the donors. In an earlier analysis of roughly 500 of the donors, V segments were called functional above 56.7% productive rearrangements and were called segregating when the between-donor standard deviation exceeded 5%. A statistical classification framework was developed to diagnose cytomegalovirus status using the catalog of TCR beta chain sequences. A later analysis assigned V and J genes by comparing TCR nucleotide sequences with IMGT/GENE-DB human TR gene sequences. A later analysis assigned CDR3 sequences and most-parsimonious VDJ recombination scenarios with the TCRdist pipeline. In a later analysis, each TCR beta chain was defined by its CDR3 amino acid sequence together with its V-gene family, and reads without a unique V-gene family were excluded. In a later analysis, nearly 600 highly shared, low-generation-probability nucleotide sequences were removed to address suspected cross-contamination and a sequencing artifact. For each public chain, a later analysis derived a clonal expansion index from normalized ranks of inferred template counts within each repertoire. A later analysis computed generation probabilities with a VDJ recombination model fitted to out-of-frame rearrangements, and checked the results against IGoR. In a later analysis, TCR-TCR, TCR-HLA and TCR-CMV co-occurrence was scored with hypergeometric tests, and a repertoire-size bias correction was applied to TCR pairs. False discovery rates were estimated in a later analysis by permuting HLA or CMV assignments 20 times. In a later analysis, co-occurring TCRs were grouped using DBSCAN, with TCRdist sequence similarity added in when clustering inside HLA-allele-positive subsets. Co-occurrence clustering excluded repertoires with fewer than 30,000 or more than 120,000 public chains, plus five with anomalous nucleotide sharing. Held by TCRdb, this immuneACCESS table contains in-frame sequences only and omits some clones. Under half of the omission traces to an unresolved V gene where checked; the cause of the rest is unknown. The V and J calls and clone size come from that table; D and trimming were worked out from the DNA. The sample contains some 57,000 clones, about two thirds of them found a single time. The ten most abundant clones make up roughly a fifth of the sample.

The V and J genes are TRBV13 and TRBJ2-4; TRBD1 is a weak D gene call, 5 bases matching. The sample consisted of PBMCs. The sequence was collected from an older woman in good health and CMV-seropositive. The nucleotide sequence is given as TGTGCCAGCAGCTTAAAAACAGGTAAAAACATTCAGTACTTC. The resulting protein is CASSLKTGKNIQYF.